Each of the 18 T cell receptor beta chains below was sequenced from the same sample in a study of blood T cell repertoires in COVID-19. Here immunoSEQ multiplex PCR was the method, and the copy in TCRdb shows in-frame clones only, minus some. The sample contains under 95,000 clones, 88% of which appear only once. Source material: peripheral blood. These receptors came from a human donor in a cohort sampled during active COVID-19.

About this clone itself: Different DNA sequences within this sample yield the same CDR3. This sequence joins TRBV18 and TRBJ2-7; D ambiguous. Trimming stripped 3 bases from V and 5 bases from J, with 17 bases between. The CDR3 sequence is 15 residues long. From germline, CDR1 is KGHSH and CDR2 LQKENI. CDR3 residues: CASSPGGGSKNEQYF. The CDR3 nucleotides read TGTGCCAGCTCACCTGGTGGCGGTTCTAAGAACGAGCAGTACTTC.

The rearrangement links TRBV7-7 to TRBJ2-7; TRBD1 matches at 10 bases. Losses at the gene ends were 7 bases for V and 0 bases for J; bases not matched to a gene: 6. This CDR3 has 15 amino acids. Germline V gene lookup returns CDR1 SSHAT and CDR2 FNYEAQ (reference sequence). This CDR3 reads CASIQGDRGSYEQYF. For the CDR3, the DNA is TGTGCCAGCATCCAGGGGGACAGGGGCTCCTACGAGCAGTACTTC.

The V gene is TRBV5-8, the J gene TRBJ2-3; 11 bases match TRBD2. J lost 7 bases, V lost 0 bases, and 10 bases had no gene match. The CDR3 covers 17 residues. Germline V gives CDR1 SGHTS, CDR2 YDEGEE. The CDR3 spells CASSLGSTSGGFYTQYF. The CDR3 coding sequence is TGTGCCAGCAGCTTGGGGAGTACTAGCGGGGGATTTTATACGCAGTATTTT. The full variable domain, with the rest looked up from reference TRBV5-8 and TRBJ2-3, is EAGVTQSPTHLIKTRGQQATLRCSPISGHTSVYWYQQALGLGLQFLLWYDEGEERNRGNFPPRFSGRQFPNYSSELNVNALELEDSALYLCASSLGSTSGGFYTQYFGPGTRLTVL.

The rearrangement links TRBV18 to TRBJ1-5; no reliable D call. CDR1 and CDR2 from the germline V gene are KGHSH and LQKENI. V was trimmed by 2 bases and J by 2 bases, leaving 7 bases between them. The CDR3 consists of 14 residues. DNA of the CDR3: TGTGCCAGCTCACCAGGACTCGGCAATCAGCCCCAGCATTTT. This sequence encodes CASSPGLGNQPQHF. Combining the CDR3 with reference TRBV18 and TRBJ1-5 gives the whole variable domain NAGVMQNPRHLVRRRGQEARLRCSPMKGHSHVYWYRQLPEEGLKFMVYLQKENIIDESGMPKERFSAEFPKEGPSILRIQQVVRGDSAAYFCASSPGLGNQPQHFGDGTRLSIL.

The rearrangement uses TRBV19 and TRBJ2-7, with 8 positions matching TRBD1. Germline-derived CDR1 and CDR2 are LNHDA and SQIVND (reference sequence). This CDR3 is 15 amino acids long. Losses at the gene ends were 5 bases for V and 6 bases for J; bases not matched to a gene: 12. The CDR3 here is CASSATGGPEGEQYF. DNA of the CDR3: TGTGCCAGTAGTGCAACAGGGGGACCTGAGGGCGAGCAGTACTTC. Looking up the rest from reference TRBV19 and TRBJ2-7 gives the full variable domain: DGGITQSPKYLFRKEGQNVTLSCEQNLNHDAMYWYRQDPGQGLRLIYYSQIVNDFQKGDIAEGYSVSREKKESFPLTVTSAQKNPTAFYLCASSATGGPEGEQYFGPGTRLTVT.

The chain carries TRBV27 and TRBJ2-7, with 9 bases matching TRBD2. This CDR3 has 16 amino acids. The V gene end was trimmed by 0 bases and the J gene end by 2 bases; junction bases not matched to a gene: 5. Germline CDR1 and CDR2: MNHEY and SMNVEV (reference sequence). CDR3 bases: TGTGCCAGCAGTTTATCTGAAGCTAGCGGGGCCTACGAGCAGTACTTC. Residues: CASSLSEASGAYEQYF.

The chain couples TRBV11-2 to TRBJ2-5; D not resolved. Germline CDR1 and CDR2: SGHAT and FQNNGV. Trimming removed 4 bases at V and 2 bases at J, with 8 bases between. The CDR3 runs to 13 residues. Here the CDR3 reads CASSSGVQETQYF. CDR3 sequence (DNA): TGTGCCAGCAGCTCAGGCGTACAAGAGACCCAGTACTTC.

V gene TRBV4-2 combines with J gene TRBJ1-1; a possible D gene is TRBD1 (6 bases). The CDR3 has 15 residues. Trimming removed 5 bases at V and 3 bases at J, with 16 bases between. Germline lookup yields CDR1 LGHNA and CDR2 YNFKEQ. The CDR3 loop is CASSLTTGPYTEAFF. CDR3 sequence (DNA): TGTGCCAGCAGCTTAACGACAGGCCCTTACACTGAAGCTTTCTTT.

The CDR3 spells CASSPPTGGGTEAFF. The DNA of the CDR3 is TGTGCCAGCTCACCACCAACAGGGGGCGGAACTGAAGCTTTCTTT. The chain recombines TRBV18 with TRBJ1-1, with TRBD1 matching 9 bases. Unmatched junction bases numbered 4, after V lost 0 bases and J lost 5 bases. Germline loops: CDR1 KGHSH, CDR2 LQKENI. The CDR3 length is 15 residues.

This clone appeared a single time. The chain couples TRBV18 to TRBJ2-3; 13 nucleotides agree with TRBD2. Germline V gene sequence: CDR1 KGHSH, CDR2 LQKENI. Trimming at V came to 3 bases and at J to 3 bases, leaving 3 bases not matched to a gene. The CDR3 totals 16 residues. CDR3 DNA sequence: TGTGCCAGCTCACCCAGGACTAGCGGGGGTACAGATACGCAGTATTTT. Translated, it gives CASSPRTSGGTDTQYF.

The genes are TRBV5-1 and TRBJ2-1; 11 nucleotides agree with TRBD2. Germline assignment: CDR1 SGHRS and CDR2 YFSETQ. The CDR3 has 13 residues. The V and J ends lost 6 bases and 10 bases, in that order; junction bases with no gene match: 6. The CDR3 DNA follows: TGCGCCAGCACCCCACGACTAGCGGGGGAGCAGTTCTTC. Translation: CASTPRLAGEQFF.

V and J are TRBV29-1 and TRBJ1-3; TRBD1 is a possible D gene (6 bases). The CDR3 loop spans 12 amino acids. V lost 7 bases, J lost 2 bases, and 9 bases lay in between. The germline V gene has CDR1 SQVTM and CDR2 ANQGSEA. The CDR3: CSAGQTGNTIYF. Written as DNA, the CDR3 is TGCAGCGCTGGACAGACTGGAAACACCATATATTTT.

This chain uses TRBV30 with TRBJ2-1; 15 bases are shared with TRBD2. Germline CDR1 is GTSNPN and CDR2 is SVGIG (reference sequence). This CDR3 spans 15 amino acids. V lost 0 bases, J lost 8 bases, and 2 bases stayed unmatched. Here the CDR3 DNA reads TGTGCCTGGAGTGTAGGACTAGCGGGAGGGGATGAGCAGTTCTTC. Translating gives CAWSVGLAGGDEQFF.

The chain couples TRBV7-9 to TRBJ2-6, with 9 bases identical to TRBD1. Per germline, CDR1 SEHNR and CDR2 FQNEAQ (reference sequence). Trimming cost V 5 bases and J 4 bases; bases outside gene matches: 12. The CDR3 extends over 18 amino acids. CDR3 coding DNA: TGTGCCAGCAGCAGGGGACAGGGAAATATTCCCGGGGCCAACGTCCTGACTTTC. Protein sequence: CASSRGQGNIPGANVLTF.

The CDR3 sequence is CASSEPGQGGTEAFF. The CDR3 bases are TGTGCCAGCAGTGAGCCCGGACAGGGCGGCACTGAAGCTTTCTTT. The V call is TRBV25-1, the J call TRBJ1-1; 8 nucleotides agree with TRBD1. Germline values: CDR1 MGHDK, CDR2 SYGVNS. The CDR3 has 15 amino acids. Trimming removed 3 bases from V and 4 bases from J; junction bases left unmatched: 7.

The chain couples TRBV10-3 to TRBJ1-6; D ambiguous. Germline CDR1 and CDR2: ENHRY and SYGVKD. The V gene lost 3 bases and the J gene lost 0 bases, with 6 bases spanning the gap. The CDR3 extends over 15 amino acids. The CDR3 protein is CAISEGSSYNSPLHF. The CDR3 coding sequence is TGTGCCATCAGTGAAGGGAGCTCCTATAATTCACCCCTCCACTTT.

J is TRBJ1-6 and V is TRBV28; no clear D. This CDR3 spans 16 amino acids. Trimming stripped 2 bases from V and 10 bases from J, with 18 bases between. Germline V lookup: CDR1 MDHEN, CDR2 SYDVKM. The CDR3 protein is CASSLGPSEGRSPLHF. The DNA of the CDR3 is TGTGCCAGCAGTTTAGGACCTTCAGAGGGCCGCTCACCCCTCCACTTT.

The chain uses TRBV2 and TRBJ2-2, with D maybe TRBD1 (6 bases). CDR3 length: 15 residues. The V gene's germline CDR1 is SNHLY and CDR2 FYNNEI. Between the trimmed V and J ends, which lost 4 bases and 7 bases, there was a span of 16 bases. The CDR3 region has the DNA TGTGCCAGCAGTGTCGGGGACAAAGGGGTCGGGGAGCTGTTTTTT. This codes for CASSVGDKGVGELFF. Looking up the rest from reference TRBV2 and TRBJ2-2 gives the full variable domain: EPEVTQTPSHQVTQMGQEVILRCVPISNHLYFYWYRQILGQKVEFLVSFYNNEISEKSEIFDDQFSVERPDGSNFTLKIRSTKLEDSAMYFCASSVGDKGVGELFFGEGSRLTVL.